Below are 8 T cell receptor beta chains sequenced from a single sample in a study of neoadjuvant anti-PD-1 for oral cavity cancer. Method: immunoSEQ multiplex PCR; TCRdb's copy keeps in-frame clones and lacks some. Altogether approximately 74,000 clones are present, roughly four fifths being singletons, with the ten largest covering around 3.2%. Material: PBMCs, obtained before nivolumab (anti-PD-1) treatment. These receptors were taken from a person aged 35-80 years with oral cavity squamous cell carcinoma.

The chain combines TRBV19 with TRBJ2-7; D gene uncertain. The germline V and J ends were trimmed by 10 bases and 2 bases, with 15 bases remaining between them. Germline lookup yields CDR1 LNHDA and CDR2 SQIVND (reference sequence). The CDR3 consists of 13 residues. CDR3 amino acids: CATPLWSPYEQYF. In nucleotides, the CDR3 is TGTGCCACCCCGTTGTGGTCCCCCTACGAGCAGTACTTC.

V is TRBV4-1 and J is TRBJ1-4; D might be TRBD1 (6 bases). This CDR3 spans 18 amino acids. V shed 5 bases and J shed 6 bases, with 25 bases lying between them. Germline V gene sequence: CDR1 MGHRA, CDR2 YSYEKL. CDR3 bases: TGCGCCAGCAGCTACACGCCACAAACCGGGACAATCCATGAAAAACTGTTTTTT. It specifies CASSYTPQTGTIHEKLFF.

The genes are TRBV5-1 and TRBJ2-7; D might be TRBD1 or TRBD2, each matching 6 bases. The germline V gene has CDR1 SGHRS and CDR2 YFSETQ. The CDR3 sequence is 14 residues long. Trimming took off 5 bases at V and 3 bases at J, with 15 bases between the two ends. CDR3 bases: TGCGCCAGCAGGGAGGGGACAAATCTCTACGAGCAGTACTTC. Amino acid sequence: CASREGTNLYEQYF.

This rearrangement joins TRBV5-6 to TRBJ2-1, with TRBD2 identical over 10 bases. There are 16 residues in the CDR3. Germline CDR1 is SGHDT and CDR2 is YYEEEE. V dropped 0 bases and J dropped 4; count of bases not matched to a gene: 4. The CDR3 nucleotides are TGTGCCAGCAGCTTGGCAGCGGGAGGGCCGTACAATGAGCAGTTCTTC. It is translated as CASSLAAGGPYNEQFF.

The chain carries TRBV30 and TRBJ2-2; tentatively, D is TRBD2 (6 bases). Trimming took 1 base from V and 3 from J, leaving 18 bases between them. Germline V gene data show CDR1 as GTSNPN and CDR2 as SVGIG (reference sequence). The CDR3 spans 17 residues. The CDR3 loop is CAWSAPRGGTHTGELFF. The CDR3 bases are TGTGCCTGGAGTGCCCCCCGGGGAGGCACCCACACCGGGGAGCTGTTTTTT.

CDR3 DNA: TGTGCCAGCAGCTTGGATTCCTTGGCCACAGATACGCAGTATTTT. This gives the protein CASSLDSLATDTQYF. The chain links TRBV5-4 to TRBJ2-3; no firm D call. This CDR3 comprises 15 residues. V was cut by 0 bases and J by 2 bases, with 10 bases left in between. The germline V gene encodes CDR1 SGHNT and CDR2 YYREEE (reference sequence).

This sequence joins TRBV6-5 and TRBJ1-2; 9 nucleotides align to TRBD1. The J segment lost 5 bases and the V segment lost 8 bases, leaving 9 bases of the junction unmatched. The germline V gene has CDR1 MNHEY and CDR2 SVGAGI. The CDR3 length is 14 residues. The CDR3 here is CASGTGTLPYGYTF. CDR3 bases: TGTGCCAGCGGGACAGGGACCCTTCCTTATGGCTACACCTTC.

This clone showed up just once. The genes are TRBV2 and TRBJ2-5; D gene unclear. CDR1 is SNHLY and CDR2 is FYNNEI in the germline V gene. This CDR3 is 14 amino acids long. The ends were cut back, 7 bases at V and 0 bases at J, with 12 bases in the middle. The CDR3 reads CASTRSTYQETQYF. The CDR3 DNA is TGTGCCAGCACTAGGTCCACGTACCAAGAGACCCAGTACTTC.